A selection of T cell receptor beta chains follows, all from one sample in a study of T cell repertoires in cytomegalovirus infection. TCRdb used MiXCR to reprocess the reads, holding one entry per CDR3 protein. The table includes some 350,000 distinct CDR3 sequences, about 28% detected once. The antigens for these receptors are not known. Source: cultured PBMCs, taken from culture after CMV antigen stimulation. The receptors shown here come from a human donor in good health (CMV status not recorded). Some clones in this sample may be carry-over from other donors' samples. Each CDR3 is given with its conserved first and last residue. The order of the fields is D gene, J gene, V gene, CDR3 protein. The D gene is left open where the match is weak.

-,TRBJ1-5,TRBV27,CASSLSWGPDQPQHF
-,TRBJ2-4,TRBV6-1,CASSEGLATAKNIQYF
-,TRBJ2-6,TRBV5-1,CASSLVAPGALSGANVLTF
-,TRBJ2-3,TRBV6-6,CASSYSPETDTQYF
TRBD2,TRBJ2-3,TRBV6-1,CASRVEGLAGDTQYF
-,TRBJ2-3,TRBV11-2,CASSLGRRAGTDTQYF
-,TRBJ1-2,TRBV18,CASSPADARGYTF
-,TRBJ1-2,TRBV7-6,CASSPGTPITYGYTF
-,TRBJ2-1,TRBV19,CASNPTMGKQFF
-,TRBJ1-4,TRBV28,CASSPGFGRREKLFF
TRBD1,TRBJ1-1,TRBV28,CASTWGTGREAFF
TRBD1,TRBJ1-5,TRBV7-9,CASSGNRGNQPQHF
-,TRBJ2-2,TRBV5-5,CASSLEPYTGELFF
-,TRBJ1-2,TRBV10-3,CAILWGVRQGKLVGYGYTF
-,TRBJ1-2,TRBV5-1,CASRSGMGPDYGYTF
TRBD2,TRBJ2-7,TRBV12-3/TRBV12-4,CASSLGSAGEGYEQYF
TRBD2,TRBJ2-3,TRBV10-3,CAISVPRTSGDSNTQYF
-,TRBJ1-5,TRBV19,CASSTGHNSNQPQHF
TRBD2,TRBJ2-7,TRBV7-6,CASSLGLAEGYEQYF
-,TRBJ1-4,TRBV27,CASSLLGASEKLFF
-,TRBJ1-1,TRBV7-8,CASSSFGGRSTEAFF
TRBD1,TRBJ1-3,TRBV7-8,CASSLGQGASGNTIYF
TRBD2,TRBJ2-3,TRBV6-1,CASRIGSGRAGDTQYF
-,TRBJ1-4,TRBV14,CASSQVHGIGNEKLFF
-,TRBJ1-2,TRBV7-8,CASTSLGGTYGYTF
-,TRBJ2-2,TRBV6-1,CASSEVGARYPGELFF
-,TRBJ1-4,TRBV20-1,CSAWRSGFATNEKLFF
TRBD1,TRBJ2-5,TRBV7-6,CASSSLGRQGAIGETQYF
TRBD1,TRBJ1-2,TRBV27,CASSLMGRGGPNYGYTF
-,TRBJ2-3,TRBV5-4,CASSLSGADTQYF
-,TRBJ2-3,TRBV6-1,CASSEASQMGTTDTQYF
-,TRBJ1-1,TRBV7-2,CASSLARRNTEAFF
-,TRBJ1-4,TRBV18,CASSPTLRRDNEKLFF
-,TRBJ1-4,TRBV28,CASSLIPEEKLFF
-,TRBJ1-5,TRBV12-3/TRBV12-4,CASSLVRGSQHF
-,TRBJ2-5,TRBV10-3,CAISGSLQETQYF
-,TRBJ2-7,TRBV7-9,CASSLDAWREQYF
TRBD2,TRBJ2-7,TRBV12-3/TRBV12-4,CASAGRQTSYEQYF
-,TRBJ2-6,TRBV3-1,CASSPTARAGANVLTF
TRBD2,TRBJ2-2,TRBV6-2/TRBV6-3,CASSRTSPNTGELFF
-,TRBJ2-7,TRBV7-6,CASSLSPDSQYEQYF
-,TRBJ2-7,TRBV7-8,CASRPRWAYEQYF
-,TRBJ1-2,TRBV6-1,CASTPMGGGLGGYTF
TRBD1,TRBJ1-3,TRBV7-9,CASSLGGQNTIYF
-,TRBJ2-6,TRBV28,CASSSTPGSGANVLTF
-,TRBJ2-4,TRBV7-2,CASSPKGKLAKNIQYF
-,TRBJ2-3,TRBV20-1,CSAVSPPDTQYF
-,TRBJ2-2,TRBV10-2,CASSERAPGELFF
TRBD2,TRBJ2-3,TRBV4-1,CASSPWTSGGGGGTQYF
TRBD1,TRBJ2-5,TRBV7-9,CASSFRQGRETQYF
TRBD2,TRBJ2-3,TRBV7-2,CASSLRAGAPTDTQYF
-,TRBJ2-7,TRBV29-1,CSVSGLVTYEQYF